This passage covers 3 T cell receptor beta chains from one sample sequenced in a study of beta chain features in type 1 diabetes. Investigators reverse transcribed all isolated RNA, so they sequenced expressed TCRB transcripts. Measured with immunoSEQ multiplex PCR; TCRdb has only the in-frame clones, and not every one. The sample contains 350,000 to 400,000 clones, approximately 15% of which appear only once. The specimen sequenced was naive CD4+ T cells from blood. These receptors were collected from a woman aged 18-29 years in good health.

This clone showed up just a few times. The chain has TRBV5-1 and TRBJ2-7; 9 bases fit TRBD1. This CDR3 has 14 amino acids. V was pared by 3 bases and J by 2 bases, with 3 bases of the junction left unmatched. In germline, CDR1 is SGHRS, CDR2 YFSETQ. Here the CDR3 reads CASSYRQGAYEQYF. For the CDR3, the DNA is TGCGCCAGCAGCTATCGACAGGGGGCCTACGAGCAGTACTTC.

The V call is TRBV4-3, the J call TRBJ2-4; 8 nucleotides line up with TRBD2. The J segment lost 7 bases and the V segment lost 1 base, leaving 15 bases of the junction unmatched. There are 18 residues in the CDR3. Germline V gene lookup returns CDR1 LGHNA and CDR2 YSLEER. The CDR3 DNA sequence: TGCGCCAGCAGCCAAGCCCGGGGGTGGGCGGGAGGTAGCAACATTCAGTACTTC. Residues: CASSQARGWAGGSNIQYF.

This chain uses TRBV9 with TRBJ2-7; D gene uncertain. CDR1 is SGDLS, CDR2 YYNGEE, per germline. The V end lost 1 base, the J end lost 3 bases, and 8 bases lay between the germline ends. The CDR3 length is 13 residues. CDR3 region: CASSVRLDYEQYF. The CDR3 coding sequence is TGTGCCAGCAGCGTACGGCTAGACTACGAGCAGTACTTC.